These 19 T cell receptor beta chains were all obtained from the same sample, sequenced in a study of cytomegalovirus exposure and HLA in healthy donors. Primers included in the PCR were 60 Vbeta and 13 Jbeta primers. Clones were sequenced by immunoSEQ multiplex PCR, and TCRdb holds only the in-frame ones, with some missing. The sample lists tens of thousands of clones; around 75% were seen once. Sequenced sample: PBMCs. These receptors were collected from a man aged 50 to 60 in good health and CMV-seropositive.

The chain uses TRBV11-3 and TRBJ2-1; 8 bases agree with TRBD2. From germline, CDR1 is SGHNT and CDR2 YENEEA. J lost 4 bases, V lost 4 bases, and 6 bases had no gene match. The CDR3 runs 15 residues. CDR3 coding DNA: TGTGCCAGCAGCTCGGGGACTAGTAGGTACAATGAGCAGTTCTTC. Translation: CASSSGTSRYNEQFF.

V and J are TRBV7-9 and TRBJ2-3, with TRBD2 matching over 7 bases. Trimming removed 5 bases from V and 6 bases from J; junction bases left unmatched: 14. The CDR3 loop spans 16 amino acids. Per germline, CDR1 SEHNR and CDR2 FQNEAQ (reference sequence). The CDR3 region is CASSPTLGGSVDTQYF. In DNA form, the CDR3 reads TGTGCCAGCAGCCCGACCCTCGGCGGGAGCGTGGATACGCAGTATTTT.

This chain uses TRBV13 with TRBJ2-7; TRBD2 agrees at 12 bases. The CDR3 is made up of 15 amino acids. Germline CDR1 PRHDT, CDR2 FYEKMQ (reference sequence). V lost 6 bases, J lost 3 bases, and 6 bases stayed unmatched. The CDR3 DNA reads TGTGCCAGCAGTTTTCAGACTAGCGGGAGCTACGAGCAGTACTTC. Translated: CASSFQTSGSYEQYF.

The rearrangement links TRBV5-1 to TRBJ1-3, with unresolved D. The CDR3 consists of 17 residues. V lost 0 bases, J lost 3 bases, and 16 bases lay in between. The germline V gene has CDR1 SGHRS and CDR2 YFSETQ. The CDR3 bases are TGCGCCAGCAGCTTGGGAACAGAAGTTAGGCTTGGAAACACCATATATTTT. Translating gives CASSLGTEVRLGNTIYF. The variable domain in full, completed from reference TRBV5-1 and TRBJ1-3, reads KAGVTQTPRYLIKTRGQQVTLSCSPISGHRSVSWYQQTPGQGLQFLFEYFSETQRNKGNFPGRFSGRQFSNSRSEMNVSTLELGDSALYLCASSLGTEVRLGNTIYFGEGSWLTVV.

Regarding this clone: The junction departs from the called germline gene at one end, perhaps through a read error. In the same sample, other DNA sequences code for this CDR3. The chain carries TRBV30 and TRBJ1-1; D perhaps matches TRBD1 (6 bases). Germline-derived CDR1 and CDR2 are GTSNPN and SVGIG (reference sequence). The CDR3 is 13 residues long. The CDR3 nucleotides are TGTGACTGGGGGCGTACAGAGAACACTGAAGCTTTATTT. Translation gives CDWGRTENTEALF.

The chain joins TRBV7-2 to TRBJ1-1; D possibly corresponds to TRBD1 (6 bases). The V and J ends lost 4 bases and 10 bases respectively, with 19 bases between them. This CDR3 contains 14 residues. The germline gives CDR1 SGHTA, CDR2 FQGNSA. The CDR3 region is CASSYRGQGIGAFF. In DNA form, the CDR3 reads TGTGCCAGCAGCTACCGAGGGCAGGGGATAGGAGCTTTCTTT.

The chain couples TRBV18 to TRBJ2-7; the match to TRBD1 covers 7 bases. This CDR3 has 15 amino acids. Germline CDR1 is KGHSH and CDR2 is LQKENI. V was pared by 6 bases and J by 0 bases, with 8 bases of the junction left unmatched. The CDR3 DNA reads TGTGCCAGCTCCCCCGAACAGGGGAGCTCCTACGAGCAGTACTTC. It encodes CASSPEQGSSYEQYF.

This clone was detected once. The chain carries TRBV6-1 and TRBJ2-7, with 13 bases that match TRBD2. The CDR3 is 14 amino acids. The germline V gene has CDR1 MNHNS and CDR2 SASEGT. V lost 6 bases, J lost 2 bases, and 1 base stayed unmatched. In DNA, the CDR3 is TGTGCCAGCAGCACTAGCGGGGGGGCCTACGAGCAGTACTTC. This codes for CASSTSGGAYEQYF.

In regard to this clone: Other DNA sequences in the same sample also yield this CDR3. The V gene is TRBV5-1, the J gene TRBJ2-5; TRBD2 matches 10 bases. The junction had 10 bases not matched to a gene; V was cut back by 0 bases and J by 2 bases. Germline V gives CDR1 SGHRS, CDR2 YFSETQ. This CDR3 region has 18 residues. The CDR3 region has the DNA TGCGCCAGCAGCTTGGGGCGGACTAGCGGAGAGATTCAAGAGACCCAGTACTTC. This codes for CASSLGRTSGEIQETQYF.

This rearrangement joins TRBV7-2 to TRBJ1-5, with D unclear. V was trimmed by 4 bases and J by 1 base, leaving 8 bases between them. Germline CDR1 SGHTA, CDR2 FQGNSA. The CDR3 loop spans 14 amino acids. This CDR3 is CASSSDISNQPQHF. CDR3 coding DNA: TGTGCCAGCAGCTCCGACATCAGCAATCAGCCCCAGCATTTT.

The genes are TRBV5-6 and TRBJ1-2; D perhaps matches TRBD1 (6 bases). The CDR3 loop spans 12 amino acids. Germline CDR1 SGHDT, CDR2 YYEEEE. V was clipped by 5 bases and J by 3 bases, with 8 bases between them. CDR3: CASRGAYYGYTF. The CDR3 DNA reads TGTGCCAGCAGGGGGGCGTACTATGGCTACACCTTC.

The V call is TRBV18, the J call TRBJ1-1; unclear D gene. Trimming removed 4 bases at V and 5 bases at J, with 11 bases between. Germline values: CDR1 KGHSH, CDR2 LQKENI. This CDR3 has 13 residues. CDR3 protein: CASSRATGTEAFF. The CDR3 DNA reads TGTGCCAGCTCACGGGCCACGGGGACTGAAGCTTTCTTT.

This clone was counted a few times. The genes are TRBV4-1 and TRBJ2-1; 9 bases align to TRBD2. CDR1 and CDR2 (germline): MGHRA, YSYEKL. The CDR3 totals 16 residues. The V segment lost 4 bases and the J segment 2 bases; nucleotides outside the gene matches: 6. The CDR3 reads CASSRLAGDAYNEQFF. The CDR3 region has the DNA TGCGCCAGCAGCCGGTTAGCGGGAGACGCCTACAATGAGCAGTTCTTC.

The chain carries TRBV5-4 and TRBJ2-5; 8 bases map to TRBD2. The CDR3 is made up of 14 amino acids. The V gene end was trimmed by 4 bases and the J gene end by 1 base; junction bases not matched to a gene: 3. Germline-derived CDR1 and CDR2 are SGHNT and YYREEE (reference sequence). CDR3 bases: TGTGCCAGCAGCCTGGGACTAGTCCAAGAGACCCAGTACTTC. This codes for CASSLGLVQETQYF.

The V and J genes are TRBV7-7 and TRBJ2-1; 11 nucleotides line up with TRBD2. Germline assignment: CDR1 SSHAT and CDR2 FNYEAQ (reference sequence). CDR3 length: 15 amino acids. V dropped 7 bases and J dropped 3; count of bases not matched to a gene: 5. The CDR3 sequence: CASKSLAGGYNEQFF. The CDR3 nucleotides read TGTGCCAGCAAGAGCCTAGCGGGAGGCTACAATGAGCAGTTCTTC. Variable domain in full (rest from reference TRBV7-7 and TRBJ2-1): GAGVSQSPRYKVTKRGQDVTLRCDPISSHATLYWYQQALGQGPEFLTYFNYEAQPDKSGLPSDRFSAERPEGSISTLTIQRTEQRDSAMYRCASKSLAGGYNEQFFGPGTRLTVL.

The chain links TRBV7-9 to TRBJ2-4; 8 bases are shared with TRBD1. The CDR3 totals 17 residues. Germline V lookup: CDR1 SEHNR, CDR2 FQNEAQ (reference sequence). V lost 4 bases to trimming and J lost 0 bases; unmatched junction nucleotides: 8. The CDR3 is CASSSGQGERAKNIQYF. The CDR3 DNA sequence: TGTGCCAGCAGCTCCGGACAGGGCGAAAGAGCCAAAAACATTCAGTACTTC.

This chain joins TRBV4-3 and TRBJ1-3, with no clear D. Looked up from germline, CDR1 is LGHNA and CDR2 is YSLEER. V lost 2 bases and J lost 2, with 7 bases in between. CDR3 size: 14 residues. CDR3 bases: TGCGCCAGCAGCCAATCGGGTACTGGAAACACCATATATTTT. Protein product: CASSQSGTGNTIYF.

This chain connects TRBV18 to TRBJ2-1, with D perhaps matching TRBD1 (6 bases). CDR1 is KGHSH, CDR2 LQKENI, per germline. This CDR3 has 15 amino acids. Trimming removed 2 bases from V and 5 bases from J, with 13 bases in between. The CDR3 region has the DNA TGTGCCAGCTCACCAGGACAGAGCTTCAACAATGAGCAGTTCTTC. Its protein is CASSPGQSFNNEQFF.

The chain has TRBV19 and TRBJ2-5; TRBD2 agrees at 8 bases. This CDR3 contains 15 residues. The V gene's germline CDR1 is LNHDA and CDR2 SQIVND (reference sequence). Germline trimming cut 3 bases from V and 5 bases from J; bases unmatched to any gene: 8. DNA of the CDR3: TGTGCCAGTAGTATCGCCCGGGGGGGGCGCGAGACCCAGTACTTC. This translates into CASSIARGGRETQYF.